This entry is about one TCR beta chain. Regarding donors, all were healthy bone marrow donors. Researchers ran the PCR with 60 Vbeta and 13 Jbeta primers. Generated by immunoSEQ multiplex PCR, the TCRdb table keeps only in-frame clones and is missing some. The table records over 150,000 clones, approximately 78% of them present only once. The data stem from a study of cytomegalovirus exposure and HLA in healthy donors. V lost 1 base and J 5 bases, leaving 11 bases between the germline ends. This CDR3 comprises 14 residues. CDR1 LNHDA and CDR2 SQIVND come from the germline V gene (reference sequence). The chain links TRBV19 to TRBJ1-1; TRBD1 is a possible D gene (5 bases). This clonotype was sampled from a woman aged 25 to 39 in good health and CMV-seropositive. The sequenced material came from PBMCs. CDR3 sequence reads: CASSIGWGRTEAFF. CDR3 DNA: TGTGCCAGTAGTATAGGGTGGGGCCGGACTGAAGCTTTCTTT.